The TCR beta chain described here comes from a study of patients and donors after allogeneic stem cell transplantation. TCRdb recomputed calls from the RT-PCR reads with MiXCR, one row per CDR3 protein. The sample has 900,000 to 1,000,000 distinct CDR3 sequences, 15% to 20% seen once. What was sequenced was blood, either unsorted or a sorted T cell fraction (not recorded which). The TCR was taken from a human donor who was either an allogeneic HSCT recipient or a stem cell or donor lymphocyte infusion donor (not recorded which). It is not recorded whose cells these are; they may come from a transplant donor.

The CDR3 region is CSVVTGMNYEQYF. CDR3 coding DNA: TGCAGCGTTGTAACAGGGATGAACTACGAGCAGTACTTC. The chain is built from TRBV29-1 and TRBJ2-7, with D perhaps matching TRBD1 (6 bases). Germline loops: CDR1 SQVTM, CDR2 ANQGSEA. The CDR3 consists of 13 residues. V lost 4 bases and J 3 bases, leaving 13 bases between the germline ends.